This T cell receptor beta chain was obtained from a study of cytomegalovirus exposure and HLA in healthy donors. This clone was seen once. The target antigen is unknown. V was cut by 1 base and J by 4 bases, with 8 bases left in between. CDR1 and CDR2 (germline): SGDLS, YYNGEE. The CDR3 has 14 residues. Each donor's status was that of a healthy bone marrow donor. Study-wide results and limits: It was assumed in the presence/absence analyses that sequencing depth was roughly uniform across donors. The number of N-insertions in an Asian-associated ancestry cluster was reportedly below the approximately 700-donor mean in a later analysis. It was 150 or so TCR beta chains that were listed as cytomegalovirus-associated.

In the PCR, 60 Vbeta and 13 Jbeta primers were used. Some clones are missing from TCRdb's copy, which holds only in-frame ones; the method was immunoSEQ multiplex PCR. Here the sample spans roughly 180,000 clones, 65% to 85% being singletons. The sequenced sample consisted of PBMCs. The V gene is TRBV9, the J gene TRBJ2-2; D is unresolved. This TCR came from a female donor in good health and CMV-seronegative. CDR3: CASSVRGITGELFF. CDR3 in DNA: TGTGCCAGCAGCGTACGCGGAATCACCGGGGAGCTGTTTTTT.